One and the same sample provided the 23 T cell receptor beta chains below, sequenced in a study of CD8 T cells in Susac syndrome. Random hexamers were used to reverse transcribe 0.5 to 1 ug of RNA. MiXCR, applied by TCRdb to the immunoSEQ multiplex PCR reads, yields one record per CDR3 protein. Found here are approximately 170,000 distinct CDR3 sequences, 92% of them singletons; the top ten hold roughly 0.08%. Sequenced material: CD4+ T cells from PBMCs. These receptors were collected from a human donor in good health.

This chain connects TRBV10-3 to TRBJ1-2; TRBD1 is a possible D gene (6 bases). CDR3 length equals 15 residues. V was pared by 0 bases and J by 6 bases, with 14 bases between. Per the germline V gene, CDR1 is ENHRY and CDR2 is SYGVKD. This CDR3 is CAISESIRGEDGYTF. CDR3 sequence (DNA): TGTGCCATCAGTGAGTCGATCAGGGGCGAAGATGGCTACACCTTC.

The chain joins TRBV20-1 to TRBJ1-2; D is unclear. The CDR3 contains 9 residues. V was pared by 5 bases and J by 5 bases, with 3 bases between. Germline V gene sequence: CDR1 DFQATT, CDR2 SNEGSKA (reference sequence). The CDR3 loop is CSAGYGYTF. CDR3 nucleotide sequence: TGCAGTGCTGGATATGGCTACACCTTC.

The chain uses TRBV28 and TRBJ1-4; the D is unclear. The CDR3 is 14 amino acids. Germline V CDR1 and CDR2: MDHEN, SYDVKM. Trimming shortened V by 5 bases and J by 8 bases, and 15 bases separated the two germline ends. Here the CDR3 DNA reads TGTGCCAGCAGTATTGGAGGGCGTAACGAAAAACTGTTTTTT. Translated, it gives CASSIGGRNEKLFF.

This clonotype occurred once. The J gene is TRBJ2-4, the V gene TRBV5-6; D call uncertain. The CDR3 is made up of 16 amino acids. V was pared by 1 base and J by 0 bases, with 11 bases between. Germline V lookup: CDR1 SGHDT, CDR2 YYEEEE. The CDR3 region has the DNA TGTGCCAGCAGCTTGCGAGGCGTCCTAGCCAAAAACATTCAGTACTTC. Residues: CASSLRGVLAKNIQYF.

This chain connects TRBV4-2 to TRBJ1-4, with D maybe TRBD1 (6 bases). The CDR3 loop spans 15 amino acids. The germline V gene has CDR1 LGHNA and CDR2 YNFKEQ. V was pared by 4 bases and J by 10 bases, with 19 bases between. This CDR3 is CASSRVRTAEGKLFF. The DNA for the CDR3 is TGTGCCAGCAGCCGAGTGAGGACAGCCGAGGGAAAACTGTTTTTT.

The J gene is TRBJ1-2, the V gene TRBV5-1; D is unresolved. The germline gives CDR1 SGHRS, CDR2 YFSETQ. With 8 bases removed from V and 4 bases from J, the gap between germline ends came to 12 bases. The CDR3 totals 12 residues. CDR3 in DNA: TGCGCCAGTTTCGAGTGGGGCTATGGCTACACCTTC. Its protein is CASFEWGYGYTF.

V usage is TRBV7-6 and J usage is TRBJ2-2; D unclear. The CDR3 has 17 residues. Germline values: CDR1 SGHVS, CDR2 FNYEAQ. With 5 bases removed from V and 0 bases from J, the gap between germline ends came to 16 bases. The CDR3, as DNA: TGTGCCAGCAGCCGAAAAGTGGGCACCACGAACACCGGGGAGCTGTTTTTT. As protein: CASSRKVGTTNTGELFF.

The chain recombines TRBV2 with TRBJ1-5; possibly TRBD1 for D (6 bases). V was trimmed by 4 bases and J by 2 bases, leaving 12 bases between them. The germline CDR1 and CDR2 sequences are SNHLY and FYNNEI. This CDR3 has 15 residues. The CDR3 protein is CASSAGGRGNQPQHF. CDR3 nucleotides: TGTGCCAGCAGTGCGGGGGGGCGAGGCAATCAGCCCCAGCATTTT.

The V and J genes are TRBV2 and TRBJ2-7; a weak D match, TRBD2 (5 bases). The CDR3 totals 10 residues. Trimming took off 8 bases at V and 3 bases at J, with 5 bases between the two ends. The germline V gene encodes CDR1 SNHLY and CDR2 FYNNEI. CDR3 loop: CASRDYEQYF. In DNA form, the CDR3 reads TGTGCCAGCCGGGACTACGAGCAGTACTTC. Full variable domain (outside the CDR3, taken from reference TRBV2 and TRBJ2-7): EPEVTQTPSHQVTQMGQEVILRCVPISNHLYFYWYRQILGQKVEFLVSFYNNEISEKSEIFDDQFSVERPDGSNFTLKIRSTKLEDSAMYFCASRDYEQYFGPGTRLTVT.

The genes are TRBV7-9 and TRBJ2-7; 7 bases are shared with TRBD1. This CDR3 comprises 16 residues. The V segment lost 5 bases and the J segment 1 base; nucleotides outside the gene matches: 11. Germline CDR1 SEHNR, CDR2 FQNEAQ (reference sequence). CDR3 residues: CASSGRQGPPSYEQYF. The CDR3 DNA sequence: TGTGCCAGCAGCGGCCGACAGGGCCCGCCTTCCTACGAGCAGTACTTC.

This chain joins TRBV27 and TRBJ2-7, with TRBD1 matching 9 bases. This CDR3 is built from 13 residues. Germline V gene lookup returns CDR1 MNHEY and CDR2 SMNVEV (reference sequence). Trimming removed 11 bases from V and 5 bases from J; junction bases left unmatched: 10. The CDR3 is CAAGTGTIDEQYF. The CDR3 DNA reads TGTGCCGCCGGGACAGGGACTATCGACGAGCAGTACTTC.

The gene calls are TRBV20-1 and TRBJ1-1; D possibly corresponds to TRBD1 (6 bases). Per germline, CDR1 DFQATT and CDR2 SNEGSKA (reference sequence). This CDR3 has 13 amino acids. V was shortened by 5 bases and J by 6 bases, with 16 bases between the two germline ends. The CDR3 spells CSAGQTALAEAFF. The CDR3 DNA reads TGCAGTGCTGGACAGACAGCGTTGGCTGAAGCTTTCTTT.

The V and J genes are TRBV7-3 and TRBJ2-5; a possible D gene is TRBD1 (6 bases). Deletions cut 3 bases from V and 2 bases from J, with 13 bases between. This CDR3 is built from 15 residues. The germline gives CDR1 SGHTA, CDR2 FQGTGA. This CDR3 reads CASSLGPDRQETQYF. The CDR3 DNA follows: TGTGCCAGCAGCTTGGGCCCGGACAGACAAGAGACCCAGTACTTC.

This clonotype was detected only once. One junction end does not reproduce the germline sequence, and a read error may be involved. The rearrangement joins TRBV18 to TRBJ1-1; no reliable D call. Germline V gene data show CDR1 as KGHSH and CDR2 as LQKENI. CDR3 length: 13 residues. CDR3 bases: TGTGCCAGCTCACCTGTGGTAGGAGCTGAAGTTTTCTTT. As protein: CASSPVVGAEVFF. The full variable domain, with the rest looked up from reference TRBV18 and TRBJ1-1, is NAGVMQNPRHLVRRRGQEARLRCSPMKGHSHVYWYRQLPEEGLKFMVYLQKENIIDESGMPKERFSAEFPKEGPSILRIQQVVRGDSAAYFCASSPVVGAEVFFGQGTRLTVV.

This chain connects TRBV12-3 or TRBV12-4 to TRBJ2-1; 10 nucleotides agree with TRBD2. This CDR3 comprises 16 residues. Trimming took 3 bases from V and 6 from J; bases not matched to a gene: 8. This CDR3 is CASSFRRLAGSNEQFF. Written as DNA, the CDR3 is TGTGCCAGCAGTTTTAGGCGACTAGCGGGTAGCAATGAGCAGTTCTTC.

The chain has TRBV30 and TRBJ1-2, with TRBD1 matching over 8 bases. The CDR3 has 16 residues. Germline CDR1 is GTSNPN and CDR2 is SVGIG (reference sequence). The CDR3 nucleotides read TGTGCTTCCTTCGCCCCGACAGGGGAGACAGAATATGGCTACACCTTC. Its translation: CASFAPTGETEYGYTF.

The CDR3 nucleotides read TGTGCCACCAGTGATCCTACCGGGACTAGCGGGAGCACAGATACGCAGTATTTT. Residues: CATSDPTGTSGSTDTQYF. The J gene is TRBJ2-3, the V gene TRBV24-1, with 12 bases fitting TRBD2. This CDR3 contains 18 residues. J gave up 0 bases and V 3 bases, and 6 bases lay outside the gene matches. CDR1 KGHDR and CDR2 SFDVKD come from the germline V gene.

This clonotype is a singleton in its sample. The chain uses TRBV7-9 and TRBJ1-5, with D possibly matching TRBD1 (5 bases). Trimming pared 0 bases from V and 0 bases from J, leaving 12 bases between. This CDR3 is built from 17 residues. CDR1 and CDR2 from the germline V gene are SEHNR and FQNEAQ (reference sequence). The CDR3: CASSLASGPYSNQPQHF. The CDR3 bases are TGTGCCAGCAGCTTAGCGTCGGGGCCATATAGCAATCAGCCCCAGCATTTT.

This chain joins TRBV29-1 and TRBJ1-1, with TRBD1 matching 8 bases. J gave up 4 bases and V 8 bases, and 12 bases lay outside the gene matches. The CDR3 is 14 amino acids. Germline CDR1 reads SQVTM; CDR2 reads ANQGSEA. Written as DNA, the CDR3 is TGCAGCTTCTGGACAGGGACAGTAGGCACTGAAGCTTTCTTT. Its translation: CSFWTGTVGTEAFF.

The rearrangement links TRBV18 to TRBJ1-1; D ambiguous. CDR3 size: 14 residues. Germline CDR1 is KGHSH and CDR2 is LQKENI. V was shortened by 0 bases and J by 1 base, with 6 bases between the two germline ends. CDR3 DNA sequence: TGTGCCAGCTCACCACCAGCGACGAACACTGAAGCTTTCTTT. Translation gives CASSPPATNTEAFF.

This chain links TRBV5-1 with TRBJ2-2; 12 bases agree with TRBD2. Germline lookup yields CDR1 SGHRS and CDR2 YFSETQ. Losses at the gene ends were 4 bases for V and 5 bases for J; bases not matched to a gene: 0. The CDR3 is made up of 14 amino acids. CDR3 sequence (DNA): TGCGCCAGCAGCACTAGCGGGGGGACCGGGGAGCTGTTTTTT. Residues: CASSTSGGTGELFF.

This chain connects TRBV24-1 to TRBJ2-1; D remains unclear. The CDR3 is 11 residues long. Trimming removed 6 bases at V and 6 bases at J, with 5 bases between. Germline CDR1 and CDR2: KGHDR and SFDVKD. The CDR3 sequence is CATSILNEQFF. The CDR3 DNA reads as TGTGCCACCAGTATCCTCAATGAGCAGTTCTTC.

This clonotype showed up just a few times. The chain employs TRBV20-1 and TRBJ2-3; perhaps TRBD1 as D (6 bases). Germline loops: CDR1 DFQATT, CDR2 SNEGSKA (reference sequence). Trimming stripped 7 bases from V and 4 bases from J, with 12 bases between. This CDR3 has 12 amino acids. CDR3 nucleotides: TGCAGTGTCCTAGAGGGGGCAGATACGCAGTATTTT. Protein sequence: CSVLEGADTQYF.